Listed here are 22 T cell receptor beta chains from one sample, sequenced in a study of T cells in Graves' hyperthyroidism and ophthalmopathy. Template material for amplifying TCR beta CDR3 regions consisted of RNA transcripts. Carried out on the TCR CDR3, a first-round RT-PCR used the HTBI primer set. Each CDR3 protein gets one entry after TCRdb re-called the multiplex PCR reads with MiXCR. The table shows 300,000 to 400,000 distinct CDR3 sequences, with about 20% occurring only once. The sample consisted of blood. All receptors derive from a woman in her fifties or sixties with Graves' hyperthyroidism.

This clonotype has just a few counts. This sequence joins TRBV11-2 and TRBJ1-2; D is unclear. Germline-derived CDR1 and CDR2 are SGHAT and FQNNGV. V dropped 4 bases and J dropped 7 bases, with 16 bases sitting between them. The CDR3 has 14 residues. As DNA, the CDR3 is TGTGCCAGCAGCTCCTCCCTTAAACCGTCTGGCTACACCTTC. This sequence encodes CASSSSLKPSGYTF.

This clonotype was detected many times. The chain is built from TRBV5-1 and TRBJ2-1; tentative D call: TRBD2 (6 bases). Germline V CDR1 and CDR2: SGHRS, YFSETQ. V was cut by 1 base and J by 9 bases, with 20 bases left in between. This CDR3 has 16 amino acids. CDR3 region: CASSLSSGRNQGEQFF. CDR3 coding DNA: TGCGCCAGCAGCTTGTCCAGCGGGCGCAATCAGGGTGAGCAGTTCTTC.

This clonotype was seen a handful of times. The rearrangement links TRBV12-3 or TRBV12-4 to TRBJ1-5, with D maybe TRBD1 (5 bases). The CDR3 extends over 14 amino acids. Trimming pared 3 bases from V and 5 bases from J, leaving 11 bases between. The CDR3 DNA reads TGTGCCAGCAGTTTGGCAGGGTACGATCAGCCCCAGCATTTT. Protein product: CASSLAGYDQPQHF.

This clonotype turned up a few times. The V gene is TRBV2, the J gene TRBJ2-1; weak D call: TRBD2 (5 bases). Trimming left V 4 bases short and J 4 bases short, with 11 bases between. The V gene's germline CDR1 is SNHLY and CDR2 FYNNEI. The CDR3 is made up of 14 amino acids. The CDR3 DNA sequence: TGTGCCAGCAGTGTGGAGACGGGATACAATGAGCAGTTCTTC. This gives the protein CASSVETGYNEQFF.

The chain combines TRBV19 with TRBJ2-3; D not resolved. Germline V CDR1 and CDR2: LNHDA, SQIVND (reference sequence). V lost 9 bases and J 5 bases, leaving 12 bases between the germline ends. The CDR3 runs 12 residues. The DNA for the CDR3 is TGTGCCAGCCGGGCGGTCGGAGATACGCAGTATTTT. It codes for CASRAVGDTQYF.

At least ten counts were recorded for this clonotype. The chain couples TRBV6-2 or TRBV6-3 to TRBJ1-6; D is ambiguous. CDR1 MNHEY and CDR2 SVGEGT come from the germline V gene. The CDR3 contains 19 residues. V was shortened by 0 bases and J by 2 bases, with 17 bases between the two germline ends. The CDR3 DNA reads TGTGCCAGCAGTTACTCGGCCCAGAGGGAGAGCACCTATAATTCACCCCTCCACTTT. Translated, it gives CASSYSAQRESTYNSPLHF.

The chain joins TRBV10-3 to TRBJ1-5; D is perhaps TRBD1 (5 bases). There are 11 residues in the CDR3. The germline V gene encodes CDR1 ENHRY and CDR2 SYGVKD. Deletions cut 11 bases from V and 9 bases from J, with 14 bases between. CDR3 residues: CAVDTGWPQHF. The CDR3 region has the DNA TGTGCCGTGGACACTGGTTGGCCCCAGCATTTT.

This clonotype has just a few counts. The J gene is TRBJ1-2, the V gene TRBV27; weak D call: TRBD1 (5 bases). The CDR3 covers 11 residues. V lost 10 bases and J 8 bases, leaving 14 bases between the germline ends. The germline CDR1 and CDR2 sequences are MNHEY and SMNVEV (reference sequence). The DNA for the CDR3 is TGTGCCACCCGGGGGTGGGACGGCTACACCTTC. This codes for CATRGWDGYTF.

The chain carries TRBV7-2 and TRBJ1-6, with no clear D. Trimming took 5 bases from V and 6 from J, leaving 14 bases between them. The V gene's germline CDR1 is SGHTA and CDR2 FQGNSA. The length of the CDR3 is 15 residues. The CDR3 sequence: CASSSELVINSPLHF. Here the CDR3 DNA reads TGTGCCAGCAGCAGTGAGCTTGTAATTAATTCACCCCTCCACTTT.

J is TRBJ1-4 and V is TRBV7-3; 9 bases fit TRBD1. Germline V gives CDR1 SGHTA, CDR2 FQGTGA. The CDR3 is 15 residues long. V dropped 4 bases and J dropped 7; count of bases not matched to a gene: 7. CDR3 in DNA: TGTGCCAGCAGCTCCACGGGACAGGGAGGTGAAAAACTGTTTTTT. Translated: CASSSTGQGGEKLFF. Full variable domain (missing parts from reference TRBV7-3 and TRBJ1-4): GAGVSQTPSNKVTEKGKYVELRCDPISGHTALYWYRQSLGQGPEFLIYFQGTGAADDSGLPNDRFFAVRPEGSVSTLKIQRTERGDSAVYLCASSSTGQGGEKLFFGSGTQLSVL.

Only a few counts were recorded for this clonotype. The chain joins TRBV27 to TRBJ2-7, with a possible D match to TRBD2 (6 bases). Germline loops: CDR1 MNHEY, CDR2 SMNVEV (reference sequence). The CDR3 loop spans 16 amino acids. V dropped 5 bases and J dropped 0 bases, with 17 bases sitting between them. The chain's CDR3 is CASSPHGTGSSYEQYF. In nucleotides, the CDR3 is TGTGCCAGCAGTCCTCACGGGACTGGGAGCTCCTACGAGCAGTACTTC.

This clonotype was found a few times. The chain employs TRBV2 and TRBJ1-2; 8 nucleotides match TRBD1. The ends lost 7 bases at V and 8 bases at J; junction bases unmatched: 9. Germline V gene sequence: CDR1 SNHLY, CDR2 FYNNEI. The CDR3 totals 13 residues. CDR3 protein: CASTRQGSWGYTF. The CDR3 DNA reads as TGTGCCAGCACCAGACAGGGGTCTTGGGGCTACACCTTC. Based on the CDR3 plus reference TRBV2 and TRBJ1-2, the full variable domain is EPEVTQTPSHQVTQMGQEVILRCVPISNHLYFYWYRQILGQKVEFLVSFYNNEISEKSEIFDDQFSVERPDGSNFTLKIRSTKLEDSAMYFCASTRQGSWGYTFGSGTRLTVV.

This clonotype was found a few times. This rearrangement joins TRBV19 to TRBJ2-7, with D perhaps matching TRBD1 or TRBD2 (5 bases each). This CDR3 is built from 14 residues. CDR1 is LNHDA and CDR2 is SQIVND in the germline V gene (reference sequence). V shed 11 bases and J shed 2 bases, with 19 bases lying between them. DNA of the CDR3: TGTGCCGGGGGTTTTGGGGAGCGCCCCTACGAGCAGTACTTC. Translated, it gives CAGGFGERPYEQYF.

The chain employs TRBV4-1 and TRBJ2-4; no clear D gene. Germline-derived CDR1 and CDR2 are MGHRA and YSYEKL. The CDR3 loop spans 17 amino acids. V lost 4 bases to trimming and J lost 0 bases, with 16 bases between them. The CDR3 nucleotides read TGCGCCAGCAGCCCCTTGCGCGGCAGCTTAGCCAAAAACATTCAGTACTTC. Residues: CASSPLRGSLAKNIQYF.

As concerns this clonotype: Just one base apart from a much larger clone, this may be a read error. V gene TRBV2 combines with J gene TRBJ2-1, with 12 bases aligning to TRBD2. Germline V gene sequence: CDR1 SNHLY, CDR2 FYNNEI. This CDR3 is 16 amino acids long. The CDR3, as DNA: TGTACCAGCAGACGGGGACTAGCGGGTACCTACAATGAGCAGTTCTTC. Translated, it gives CTSRRGLAGTYNEQFF. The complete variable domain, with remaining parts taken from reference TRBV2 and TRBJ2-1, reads EPEVTQTPSHQVTQMGQEVILRCVPISNHLYFYWYRQILGQKVEFLVSFYNNEISEKSEIFDDQFSVERPDGSNFTLKIRSTKLEDSAMYFCTSRRGLAGTYNEQFFGPGTRLTVL.

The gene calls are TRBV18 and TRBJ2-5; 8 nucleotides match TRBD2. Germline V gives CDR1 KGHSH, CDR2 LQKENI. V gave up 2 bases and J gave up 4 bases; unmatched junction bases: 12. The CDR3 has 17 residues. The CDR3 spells CASSPAPIPGGPETQYF. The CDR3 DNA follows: TGTGCCAGCTCACCAGCCCCTATCCCGGGAGGGCCAGAGACCCAGTACTTC.

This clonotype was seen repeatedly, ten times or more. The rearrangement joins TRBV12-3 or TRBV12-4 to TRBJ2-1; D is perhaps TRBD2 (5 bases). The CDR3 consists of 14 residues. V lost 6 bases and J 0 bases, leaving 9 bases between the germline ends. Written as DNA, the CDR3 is TGTGCCAGCAGCCCCACTAGCTCCTACAATGAGCAGTTCTTC. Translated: CASSPTSSYNEQFF.

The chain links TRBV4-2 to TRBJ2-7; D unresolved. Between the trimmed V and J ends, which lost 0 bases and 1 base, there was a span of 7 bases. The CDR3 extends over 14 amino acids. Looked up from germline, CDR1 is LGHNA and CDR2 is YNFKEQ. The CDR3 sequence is CASSQDRLSYEQYF. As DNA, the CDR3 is TGTGCCAGCAGCCAAGATAGGCTATCCTACGAGCAGTACTTC.

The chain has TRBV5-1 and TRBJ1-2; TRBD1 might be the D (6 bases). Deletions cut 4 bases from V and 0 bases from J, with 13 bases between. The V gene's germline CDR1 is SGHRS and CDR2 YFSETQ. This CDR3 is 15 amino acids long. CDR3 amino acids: CASSPRDTTNYGYTF. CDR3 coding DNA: TGCGCCAGCAGCCCCAGGGACACCACTAACTATGGCTACACCTTC.

CDR3 DNA sequence: TGTGCCAGCAGTTTCTCGGATTCACCCCTCCACTTT. Protein product: CASSFSDSPLHF. This chain connects TRBV27 to TRBJ1-6, with unresolved D. V lost 3 bases, J lost 8 bases, and 5 bases lay in between. The CDR3 covers 12 residues. CDR1 is MNHEY, CDR2 SMNVEV, per germline (reference sequence).

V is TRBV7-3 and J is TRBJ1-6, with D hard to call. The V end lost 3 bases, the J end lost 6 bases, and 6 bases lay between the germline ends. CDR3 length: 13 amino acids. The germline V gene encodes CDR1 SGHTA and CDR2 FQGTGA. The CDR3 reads CASSLDANSPLHF. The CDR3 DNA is TGTGCCAGCAGCTTGGACGCTAATTCACCCCTCCACTTT.

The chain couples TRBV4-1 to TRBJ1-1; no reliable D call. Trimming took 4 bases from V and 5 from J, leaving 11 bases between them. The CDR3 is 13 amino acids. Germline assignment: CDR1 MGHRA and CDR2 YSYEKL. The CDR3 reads CASSPGLGTEAFF. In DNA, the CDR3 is TGCGCCAGCAGCCCTGGGTTGGGGACTGAAGCTTTCTTT.